These 16 T cell receptor beta chains originate from one sample sequenced in a study of early T cells in non-severe SARS-CoV-2 infection. TCRdb ran MiXCR on the 5' RACE reads and lists one entry per CDR3 protein. The sample includes 20,000 to 25,000 distinct CDR3 sequences, roughly 4% of them seen just once. Sequenced input: whole blood. The receptors shown here come from an adult who was a healthcare worker with PCR-confirmed SARS-CoV-2 infection or an uninfected control (not recorded which).

This clonotype was seen ten or more times. The genes are TRBV29-1 and TRBJ2-3, with a possible D match to TRBD1 (5 bases). In germline, CDR1 is SQVTM, CDR2 ANQGSEA. The CDR3 length is 14 residues. V lost 5 bases and J lost 0, with 12 bases in between. This CDR3 reads CSVSQVFSTDTQYF. The CDR3 region has the DNA TGCAGCGTTTCACAGGTTTTTAGCACAGATACGCAGTATTTT.

This clonotype was counted at least ten times. The junction shows a germline mismatch at one end, possibly a read error. The J gene is TRBJ2-1, the V gene TRBV29-1, with D possibly TRBD1 on 5 matching bases. The CDR3 contains 15 residues. Germline values: CDR1 SQVTM, CDR2 ANQGSEA. The CDR3 here is CSFEGRASSYNEQFF. Here the CDR3 DNA reads TGCAGCTTTGAAGGCAGGGCTAGCTCCTACAATGAGCAGTTCTTC.

This clonotype was found a few times. This rearrangement joins TRBV6-1 to TRBJ2-4; TRBD1 agrees at 7 bases. Germline-derived CDR1 and CDR2 are MNHNS and SASEGT. The CDR3 spans 14 residues. The V gene end was trimmed by 5 bases and the J gene end by 8 bases; junction bases not matched to a gene: 9. For the CDR3, the DNA is TGTGCCAGCAGTAACAGGGGCGTTGGATACATTCAGTACTTC. Its protein product is CASSNRGVGYIQYF.

By sample share, this clonotype is medium-sized. The rearrangement joins TRBV20-1 to TRBJ2-7; D gene uncertain. Trimming took 7 bases from V and 3 from J, leaving 13 bases between them. Germline V gene data show CDR1 as DFQATT and CDR2 as SNEGSKA (reference sequence). The CDR3 is 12 residues long. CDR3 region: CSGSPVLYEQYF. Written as DNA, the CDR3 is TGCAGTGGTAGCCCTGTCCTCTACGAGCAGTACTTC.

Many counts were recorded for this clonotype. The chain uses TRBV2 and TRBJ1-4, with 7 bases fitting TRBD1. Germline V CDR1 and CDR2: SNHLY, FYNNEI. The length of the CDR3 is 10 residues. Losses at the gene ends were 6 bases for V and 12 bases for J; bases not matched to a gene: 1. The CDR3 DNA reads as TGTGCCAGCAGGGGGACAGAACTGTTTTTT. It encodes CASRGTELFF. Full variable domain (missing parts from reference TRBV2 and TRBJ1-4): EPEVTQTPSHQVTQMGQEVILRCVPISNHLYFYWYRQILGQKVEFLVSFYNNEISEKSEIFDDQFSVERPDGSNFTLKIRSTKLEDSAMYFCASRGTELFFGSGTQLSVL.

At least ten counts were recorded for this clonotype. The chain combines TRBV12-3 or TRBV12-4 with TRBJ1-2; D is unresolved. V gave up 1 base and J gave up 4 bases, with 10 bases separating them. This CDR3 comprises 14 residues. In DNA, the CDR3 is TGTGCCAGCAGTTTAGTTCCGCCCGGCTATGGCTACACCTTC. It is translated as CASSLVPPGYGYTF.

This clonotype was detected many times. The chain combines TRBV12-3 or TRBV12-4 with TRBJ2-6; D gene unclear. Deletions cut 6 bases from V and 3 bases from J, with 6 bases between. This CDR3 has 13 amino acids. CDR3 bases: TGTGCCAGCAGGCTCCATGGGGCCAACGTCCTGACTTTC. Its protein product is CASRLHGANVLTF.

Judged by abundance, this clonotype is medium-sized. The CDR3 is CASSHTPPGKFF. The DNA of the CDR3 is TGTGCCAGCAGCCACACGCCTCCTGGGAAGTTCTTC. This chain joins TRBV14 and TRBJ2-1; D remains ambiguous. Trimming cost V 3 bases and J 14 bases, with 14 bases left between them. This CDR3 comprises 12 residues. In germline, CDR1 is SGHDN, CDR2 FVKESK.

This clonotype was picked up many times. The chain joins TRBV13 to TRBJ2-7, with a possible D match to TRBD1 (6 bases). CDR1 is PRHDT, CDR2 FYEKMQ, per germline (reference sequence). V shed 5 bases and J shed 3 bases, with 23 bases lying between them. This CDR3 has 17 amino acids. This CDR3 is CASSPRTGGAMIYEQYF. CDR3 nucleotides: TGTGCCAGCAGCCCCCGCACTGGGGGCGCCATGATCTACGAGCAGTACTTC.

This chain connects TRBV5-1 to TRBJ1-4; D uncertain. This CDR3 comprises 15 residues. Trimming removed 7 bases at V and 4 bases at J, with 17 bases between. CDR1 and CDR2 from the germline V gene are SGHRS and YFSETQ. In nucleotides, the CDR3 is TGCGCCAGCCGGATCGGAAGCCGCCATAATGAAAAACTGTTTTTT. Protein: CASRIGSRHNEKLFF.

This clonotype was detected many times. The DNA of the CDR3 is TGTGCCAGCAGCCAAGAGATCGCCAAAAGCTTCTTACAAGAGACCCAGTACTTC. This sequence encodes CASSQEIAKSFLQETQYF. The chain employs TRBV14 and TRBJ2-5; D is unresolved. This CDR3 has 18 amino acids. V lost 0 bases to trimming and J lost 2 bases, with 19 bases between them. CDR1 SGHDN and CDR2 FVKESK come from the germline V gene.

This clonotype has just a few counts. This chain connects TRBV18 to TRBJ1-6; D is ambiguous. The V end was cut by 0 bases, the J end by 0 bases, with 18 bases between. The CDR3 covers 20 residues. Germline lookup yields CDR1 KGHSH and CDR2 LQKENI. CDR3 protein: CASSPPRISVGRSYNSPLHF. CDR3 DNA: TGTGCCAGCTCACCACCTCGTATTTCGGTCGGGCGCTCCTATAATTCACCCCTCCACTTT.

This clonotype occurred many times. This chain links TRBV10-1 with TRBJ2-2; D is possibly TRBD1 (6 bases). The CDR3 is made up of 17 amino acids. In germline, CDR1 is WNHNN, CDR2 SYGVQD (reference sequence). V dropped 4 bases and J dropped 2 bases, with 17 bases sitting between them. The CDR3 sequence: CASSGVSGTLNTGELFF. CDR3 in DNA: TGCGCCAGCAGTGGAGTCTCCGGGACACTAAACACCGGGGAGCTGTTTTTT.

The sample holds many counts of this clonotype. The chain has TRBV20-1 and TRBJ2-1; TRBD2 aligns across 9 bases. The CDR3 has 13 amino acids. Germline V lookup: CDR1 DFQATT, CDR2 SNEGSKA (reference sequence). The V and J ends lost 5 bases and 7 bases, in that order; junction bases with no gene match: 6. CDR3 nucleotides: TGCAGTGCTCCGAAAGCGGGGGGAAATGAGCAGTTCTTC. The encoded protein is CSAPKAGGNEQFF.

In its sample, this clonotype was seen many times. The chain carries TRBV12-2 and TRBJ1-2; the table's D call, TRBD1, has no DNA check behind it. TRBV12-2 is listed as a pseudogene. CDR3 length: 20 amino acids. In DNA form, the CDR3 reads TGTGCAAGTCGCTTACATCCCCTATTACATCCGGGAAGCAGTAACTATGGCTACACCTTC. Translation gives CASRLHPLLHPGSSNYGYTF.

V and J are TRBV2 and TRBJ2-7; TRBD1 matches 10 bases. V dropped 4 bases and J dropped 4; count of bases not matched to a gene: 7. This CDR3 comprises 15 residues. Germline CDR1 is SNHLY and CDR2 is FYNNEI. In DNA form, the CDR3 reads TGTGCCAGCAGTGGGGGACAGGGGAGGTGGTACGAGCAGTACTTC. It specifies CASSGGQGRWYEQYF.